This entry features one T cell receptor (beta chain) sequence. Antigen specificity is unknown. A much larger clone lies one base from this, so it may be a read error. Making TCR beta cDNA involved 400 to 600 ng total RNA and a constant-region primer. Three-round nested multiplex PCR performed with slightly modified ARM-PCR produced the TCR beta libraries. The study ran its first two PCR rounds for roughly 11 cycles each, using TRBV1-TRBV30 forward primers and a C-beta reverse primer. TCRdb processed the multiplex PCR reads anew with MiXCR; each CDR3 protein has one entry. The sample includes over 250,000 distinct CDR3 sequences, 45% to 70% of them seen just once. CDR3 length: 15 amino acids. The sample belongs to a study of tumor-infiltrating lymphocytes in primary liver carcinoma. Regarding the study as a whole: Whereas tumor region pairs overlapped more, tumor-adjacent and tumor-blood pairs overlapped less. Compared with blood, tumor repertoires held significantly more in their top 250 clones.

Germline DNA was also extracted, while the blood RNA originated from unsorted whole blood. This chain uses TRBV12-3 or TRBV12-4 with TRBJ2-4, with 8 bases aligning to TRBD1. This sequence originates from a woman under 40 with primary liver carcinoma and hepatitis B virus infection. Sequencing was performed on peripheral blood. CDR3 sequence reads: CTSSSRQGPYGIQYF. The DNA of the CDR3 is TGTACCAGCAGTTCCCGACAGGGGCCCTACGGCATTCAGTACTTC.